This T cell receptor (beta chain) was profiled in a study of T cells in Graves' hyperthyroidism and ophthalmopathy. Whole-study findings and limits: Ophthalmopathy onset followed model prediction by a median around six months.

Trimming at V came to 0 bases and at J to 4 bases, leaving 1 base not matched to a gene. The CDR3 has 14 residues. CDR1 is DFQATT and CDR2 is SNEGSKA in the germline V gene (reference sequence). Only a few counts were recorded for this clonotype. Its antigen is unidentified. From RNA transcripts, TCR beta CDR3 regions were amplified. A set of HTBI primers served as the primers for a first-round RT-PCR of the TCR CDR3. In TCRdb, the multiplex PCR reads were re-called with MiXCR into one record per CDR3 protein. The repertoire consists of under 700,000 distinct CDR3 sequences, with 40% to 55% occurring once and the leading ten covering roughly 8.2%. Graves' hyperthyroidism was deemed stable absent ophthalmopathy progression within 18 months. Diagnostic decisions used clinical symptoms, serum thyroxine and TRAb, thyroid ultrasound and orbital computed tomography.

This rearrangement joins TRBV20-1 to TRBJ1-4, with 8 positions matching TRBD1. The sample was peripheral blood or thyroid tissue (not recorded which). The receptor was derived from a woman aged 18-30 years with Graves' hyperthyroidism. CDR3 in amino acids: CSARDGQGNEKLFF. In DNA form, the CDR3 reads TGCAGTGCTAGAGATGGACAGGGTAATGAAAAACTGTTTTTT.